The 7 T cell receptor beta chains in this list originate from one sample, sequenced in a study of identical twins. In TCRdb, the 5' RACE reads were re-called with MiXCR into one record per CDR3 protein. In the table there are fewer than 550,000 distinct CDR3 sequences, 13% to 15% of which are singletons. These records were also assigned to another study, of yellow fever vaccine responses in identical twins.

The sample taken for sequencing was CD4+ T cells sorted from blood. The receptors originated from a woman between 18 and 29 years old in good health.

This clonotype has only a few counts. The CDR3 nucleotides are TGTGCCAGCAGTCACCAGGGGTTGGGCACAGATACGCAGTATTTT. This codes for CASSHQGLGTDTQYF. This chain uses TRBV28 with TRBJ2-3, with D tentatively TRBD1 (6 bases). CDR1 is MDHEN, CDR2 SYDVKM, per germline. CDR3 size: 15 residues. V was pared by 5 bases and J by 1 base, with 13 bases between.

This clonotype was observed at least ten times. The chain links TRBV5-1 to TRBJ1-1, with 9 bases fitting TRBD1. The V gene end was trimmed by 0 bases and the J gene end by 1 base; junction bases not matched to a gene: 4. Germline V gene data show CDR1 as SGHRS and CDR2 as YFSETQ. The CDR3 runs to 16 residues. CDR3 DNA sequence: TGCGCCAGCAGCTTGGTTCCGGGACAGGGGAACACTGAAGCTTTCTTT. As protein: CASSLVPGQGNTEAFF. Full variable domain (rest looked up from reference TRBV5-1 and TRBJ1-1): KAGVTQTPRYLIKTRGQQVTLSCSPISGHRSVSWYQQTPGQGLQFLFEYFSETQRNKGNFPGRFSGRQFSNSRSEMNVSTLELGDSALYLCASSLVPGQGNTEAFFGQGTRLTVV.

In this sample, this clonotype turned up a few times. The rearrangement links TRBV7-2 to TRBJ2-2; D assignment may be TRBD1 or TRBD2 (5 bases each). Deletions cut 4 bases from V and 5 bases from J, with 14 bases between. The CDR3 extends over 15 amino acids. Germline CDR1 and CDR2: SGHTA and FQGNSA. CDR3 region: CASSWDLRGTGELFF. CDR3 DNA sequence: TGTGCCAGCAGCTGGGACCTTCGTGGAACCGGGGAGCTGTTTTTT.

This chain links TRBV28 with TRBJ2-3, with TRBD2 as a possible D gene (5 bases). CDR3 length: 15 amino acids. Trimming removed 3 bases from V and 6 bases from J, with 16 bases in between. From germline, CDR1 is MDHEN and CDR2 SYDVKM. The CDR3 DNA sequence: TGTGCCAGCAGTTTGGGTCGGGGATCCATGGATACGCAGTATTTT. It yields the protein CASSLGRGSMDTQYF.

Points on this clonotype: Being one base from a much bigger clone, this may be a read error. This chain uses TRBV3-1 with TRBJ1-2; a possible D gene is TRBD1 (5 bases). Germline loops: CDR1 LGHDT, CDR2 YNNKEL (reference sequence). The CDR3 has 12 residues. The CDR3 region is CASSQEQGGYSF. CDR3 nucleotide sequence: TGTGCCAGCAGCCAGGAGCAGGGTGGCTACTCCTTC.

This clonotype was detected only a few times. V usage is TRBV5-5 and J usage is TRBJ2-3; maybe TRBD1 (5 bases). CDR3 size: 15 residues. Trimming pared 4 bases from V and 4 bases from J, leaving 16 bases between. From germline, CDR1 is SGHKS and CDR2 YYEKEE (reference sequence). CDR3 nucleotides: TGTGCCAGCAGCATCTCAGGGTCTTACGCAGATACGCAGTATTTT. The encoded protein is CASSISGSYADTQYF.

This clonotype is a singleton in its sample. The gene calls are TRBV23-1 and TRBJ2-7; D is tentatively TRBD1 or TRBD2 (6 bases each). TRBV23-1 has ORF status, its function being uncertain. V lost 3 bases to trimming and J lost 2 bases, with 14 bases between them. The CDR3 runs 15 residues. The CDR3 spells CASSQGRDTTYEQYF. CDR3 bases: TGCGCCAGCAGTCAGGGGCGGGACACAACCTACGAGCAGTACTTC.